The 27 T cell receptor beta chains listed next were all sequenced from one sample in a study of T cell changes during pregnancy in multiple sclerosis. Produced via immunoSEQ multiplex PCR; TCRdb's table is partial and in-frame only. The sample records tens of thousands of clones, less than 95% being singletons. The sample in question was peripheral blood, obtained in the first trimester of pregnancy. The receptors originated from a female donor in good health, enrolled as a control in a pregnancy study.

The V call is TRBV7-2, the J call TRBJ1-3; perhaps TRBD1 as D (5 bases). The germline V gene has CDR1 SGHTA and CDR2 FQGNSA. CDR3 length equals 14 residues. Trimming stripped 5 bases from V and 4 bases from J, with 12 bases between. The CDR3 loop is CASSPRRAGNTIYF. CDR3 nucleotides: TGTGCCAGCAGCCCCCGCAGGGCCGGAAACACCATATATTTT.

The genes are TRBV19 and TRBJ2-7, with a possible D match to TRBD2 (6 bases). This CDR3 is 13 amino acids long. Per the germline V gene, CDR1 is LNHDA and CDR2 is SQIVND (reference sequence). Trimming cost V 3 bases and J 3 bases, with 9 bases left between them. The CDR3 region is CASSMGGVYEQYF. CDR3 DNA sequence: TGTGCCAGTAGTATGGGCGGGGTCTACGAGCAGTACTTC.

This chain joins TRBV9 and TRBJ1-2; 7 bases are shared with TRBD1. Germline V lookup: CDR1 SGDLS, CDR2 YYNGEE. This CDR3 region has 14 residues. V shed 3 bases, J shed 4 bases, and the junction held 6 bases outside the gene matches. CDR3 sequence (DNA): TGTGCCAGCAGCGAGGGGGACAGTTTCTATGGCTACACCTTC. Its translation: CASSEGDSFYGYTF.

This rearrangement joins TRBV29-1 to TRBJ2-5, with D hard to call. V lost 1 base, J lost 0 bases, and 6 bases lay in between. CDR3 length: 13 amino acids. The V gene's germline CDR1 is SQVTM and CDR2 ANQGSEA. The CDR3 DNA follows: TGCAGCGTTGAAGGGCAAGACCAAGAGACCCAGTACTTC. Its translation is CSVEGQDQETQYF.

The chain joins TRBV27 to TRBJ1-6; no clear D. V was trimmed by 7 bases and J by 0 bases, leaving 10 bases between them. The CDR3 is 15 amino acids. Germline V CDR1 and CDR2: MNHEY, SMNVEV (reference sequence). The CDR3: CASNPGSSYNSPLHF. DNA for the CDR3: TGTGCCAGCAACCCCGGGAGCTCCTATAATTCACCCCTCCACTTT.

V and J are TRBV27 and TRBJ2-7; TRBD1 might be the D (5 bases). Germline lookup yields CDR1 MNHEY and CDR2 SMNVEV (reference sequence). V lost 2 bases, J lost 4 bases, and 15 bases lay in between. The CDR3 runs to 15 residues. CDR3 amino acids: CASSLIRGGAYEQYF. The DNA for the CDR3 is TGTGCCAGCAGTTTAATAAGGGGCGGAGCTTACGAGCAGTACTTC.

V gene TRBV9 combines with J gene TRBJ2-3, with D perhaps TRBD2 (6 bases). The germline CDR1 and CDR2 sequences are SGDLS and YYNGEE. Trimming pared 0 bases from V and 2 bases from J, leaving 10 bases between. The CDR3 is 15 residues long. In DNA, the CDR3 is TGTGCCAGCAGCGTAGACGGGGGTGTCACAGATACGCAGTATTTT. Amino acids: CASSVDGGVTDTQYF.

The chain combines TRBV6-1 with TRBJ2-7, with 7 nucleotides matching TRBD1. The CDR3 totals 15 residues. V dropped 5 bases and J dropped 5; count of bases not matched to a gene: 12. Looked up from germline, CDR1 is MNHNS and CDR2 is SASEGT. CDR3 DNA sequence: TGTGCCAGCAGTCGAATTCAAGGACAGGCGGACGAGCAGTACTTC. This encodes CASSRIQGQADEQYF.

The chain employs TRBV19 and TRBJ1-2; no reliable D call. The CDR3 extends over 15 amino acids. Germline loops: CDR1 LNHDA, CDR2 SQIVND (reference sequence). Trimming shortened V by 3 bases and J by 6 bases, and 17 bases separated the two germline ends. The CDR3 loop reads CASSIEIGRVNGYTF. CDR3 in DNA: TGTGCCAGTAGTATCGAAATCGGGAGGGTTAATGGCTACACCTTC.

The genes are TRBV4-3 and TRBJ1-6; D call uncertain. Germline V lookup: CDR1 LGHNA, CDR2 YSLEER. V shed 1 base and J shed 8 bases, with 9 bases lying between them. The length of the CDR3 is 14 residues. CDR3: CASSQGSLDSPLHF. The CDR3, as DNA: TGCGCCAGCAGCCAAGGATCACTGGATTCACCCCTCCACTTT.

This chain links TRBV7-3 with TRBJ1-4; a possible D gene is TRBD1 (6 bases). The germline gives CDR1 SGHTA, CDR2 FQGTGA. The CDR3 consists of 13 residues. Between the trimmed V and J ends, which lost 5 bases and 5 bases, there was a span of 9 bases. CDR3 amino acids: CASSRGGNEKLFF. The CDR3 coding sequence is TGTGCCAGCAGCAGGGGGGGGAATGAAAAACTGTTTTTT. The whole variable domain, remainder taken from reference TRBV7-3 and TRBJ1-4, is GAGVSQTPSNKVTEKGKYVELRCDPISGHTALYWYRQSLGQGPEFLIYFQGTGAADDSGLPNDRFFAVRPEGSVSTLKIQRTERGDSAVYLCASSRGGNEKLFFGSGTQLSVL.

The rearrangement joins TRBV6-6 to TRBJ2-1; D possibly corresponds to TRBD2 (5 bases). The CDR3 length is 12 residues. Germline CDR1 reads MNHNY; CDR2 reads SVGAGI (reference sequence). Trimming stripped 6 bases from V and 8 bases from J, with 11 bases between. CDR3 in DNA: TGTGCCAGCAGAATTCTAGCCTATGAGCAGTTCTTC. It codes for CASRILAYEQFF.

The rearrangement uses TRBV28 and TRBJ2-5; 9 nucleotides agree with TRBD2. The germline V gene has CDR1 MDHEN and CDR2 SYDVKM. V trimming: 6 bases; J trimming: 9 bases; junction bases outside the gene matches: 11. CDR3 length: 14 residues. The CDR3 sequence is CASRAGGGARAQYF. The CDR3 coding sequence is TGTGCCAGCAGAGCCGGCGGGGGGGCCAGGGCCCAGTACTTC.

The J gene is TRBJ1-6, the V gene TRBV15; D is ambiguous. CDR1 is LNHNV, CDR2 YYDKDF, per germline (reference sequence). The CDR3 has 14 residues. Trimming took off 0 bases at V and 7 bases at J, with 7 bases between the two ends. CDR3 DNA: TGTGCCACCAGCAGAGACACATCAAATTCACCCCTCCACTTT. As protein: CATSRDTSNSPLHF.

V gene TRBV11-3 combines with J gene TRBJ2-1; maybe TRBD2 (6 bases). The CDR3 consists of 17 residues. Germline V CDR1 and CDR2: SGHNT, YENEEA. V dropped 4 bases and J dropped 3 bases, with 19 bases sitting between them. CDR3 bases: TGTGCCAGCAGCTCCCAAACTGCGGGGTACCTCTACAATGAGCAGTTCTTC. Amino acids: CASSSQTAGYLYNEQFF.

The chain uses TRBV4-1 and TRBJ2-7; 7 bases agree with TRBD2. Germline V gives CDR1 MGHRA, CDR2 YSYEKL. V shed 0 bases and J 3 bases; nucleotides not matched to a gene: 5. This CDR3 is 15 amino acids long. The CDR3 DNA reads as TGCGCCAGCAGCCAAGATGGGTCTAGCGGCTACGAGCAGTACTTC. It specifies CASSQDGSSGYEQYF.

The rearrangement uses TRBV30 and TRBJ2-5; unclear D gene. V lost 2 bases and J 2 bases, leaving 6 bases between the germline ends. CDR1 and CDR2 from the germline V gene are GTSNPN and SVGIG (reference sequence). This CDR3 contains 12 residues. CDR3 residues: CAWSWAQETQYF. The CDR3, as DNA: TGTGCCTGGAGTTGGGCGCAAGAGACCCAGTACTTC.

This clone was observed a handful of times. The V and J genes are TRBV30 and TRBJ1-1, with D possibly being TRBD1 (6 bases). Trimming stripped 0 bases from V and 1 base from J, with 12 bases between. This CDR3 region has 15 residues. Germline loops: CDR1 GTSNPN, CDR2 SVGIG (reference sequence). The CDR3 region has the DNA TGTGCCTGGAGTGTAGGGGGGGCCGGGAACACTGAAGCTTTCTTT. Translated, it gives CAWSVGGAGNTEAFF.

This chain joins TRBV7-2 and TRBJ1-2, with D hard to call. CDR1 is SGHTA, CDR2 FQGNSA, per germline. The CDR3 loop spans 14 amino acids. Trimming took 1 base from V and 5 from J, leaving 11 bases between them. The CDR3 sequence: CASSLDKRQYGYTF. The CDR3 DNA reads TGTGCCAGCAGCTTAGATAAGAGGCAGTATGGCTACACCTTC.

About this clone itself: One junction end disagrees with the germline gene, perhaps due to a read error. The CDR3 loop is CASSLGQREAFF. DNA of the CDR3: TGTGCCAGCAGTTTAGGACAGAGGGAAGCTTTCTTT. The gene calls are TRBV7-9 and TRBJ1-1; D may be TRBD1 (6 bases). The CDR3 spans 12 residues. Per germline, CDR1 SEHNR and CDR2 FQNEAQ (reference sequence). Complete variable domain (other parts from reference TRBV7-9 and TRBJ1-1): DTGVSQNPRHKITKRGQNVTFRCDPISEHNRLYWYRQTLGQGPEFLTYFQNEAQLEKSRLLSDRFSAERPKGSFSTLEIQRTEQGDSAMYLCASSLGQREAFFGQGTRLTVV.

This clone was found once. J is TRBJ1-1 and V is TRBV18; no reliable D call. The CDR3 contains 14 residues. The V end lost 3 bases, the J end lost 1 base, and 9 bases lay between the germline ends. The V gene's germline CDR1 is KGHSH and CDR2 LQKENI. This CDR3 is CASSPQSRNTEAFF. The CDR3 region has the DNA TGTGCCAGCTCACCCCAATCTAGGAACACTGAAGCTTTCTTT.

The genes are TRBV5-6 and TRBJ1-1; TRBD1 aligns across 7 bases. This CDR3 is built from 14 residues. CDR1 is SGHDT, CDR2 YYEEEE, per germline. J lost 1 base, V lost 0 bases, and 0 bases had no gene match. The CDR3 DNA sequence: TGTGCCAGCAGCTTGGGGACAGGGAACACTGAAGCTTTCTTT. This gives the protein CASSLGTGNTEAFF.

The rearrangement links TRBV6-6 to TRBJ2-3; 9 bases fit TRBD1. The ends lost 6 bases at V and 1 base at J; junction bases unmatched: 2. The CDR3 is made up of 14 amino acids. From germline, CDR1 is MNHNY and CDR2 SVGAGI (reference sequence). The CDR3 is CASRRTGGTDTQYF. The DNA for the CDR3 is TGTGCCAGCAGGAGGACAGGGGGCACAGATACGCAGTATTTT.

This clone was detected once. This chain uses TRBV29-1 with TRBJ2-7; tentatively, D is TRBD2 (6 bases). CDR1 is SQVTM, CDR2 ANQGSEA, per germline. The V end was cut by 7 bases, the J end by 2 bases, with 12 bases between. This CDR3 contains 12 residues. DNA of the CDR3: TGCAGCGCGGGGGAACCGGCCTACGAGCAGTACTTC. Residues: CSAGEPAYEQYF.

The chain carries TRBV6-1 and TRBJ1-5; D not resolved. The CDR3 consists of 14 residues. In germline, CDR1 is MNHNS, CDR2 SASEGT. The germline V and J ends were trimmed by 7 bases and 3 bases, with 13 bases remaining between them. The CDR3 DNA reads TGTGCCAGCACCCTCCTGCGCCTCAATCAGCCCCAGCATTTT. It encodes CASTLLRLNQPQHF.

The chain is built from TRBV4-2 and TRBJ1-1; no clear D. V gave up 1 base and J gave up 3 bases, with 12 bases separating them. CDR3 size: 15 residues. The germline V gene has CDR1 LGHNA and CDR2 YNFKEQ. The CDR3 protein is CASSQVSGLDTEAFF. The DNA for the CDR3 is TGTGCCAGCAGCCAAGTATCCGGGTTGGACACTGAAGCTTTCTTT.

The chain employs TRBV7-6 and TRBJ2-1, with D perhaps TRBD2 (5 bases). Germline CDR1 is SGHVS and CDR2 is FNYEAQ. V was trimmed by 5 bases and J by 7 bases, leaving 12 bases between them. The CDR3 length is 13 residues. The CDR3 region has the DNA TGTGCCAGCAGCACTAGAAAGGATAATGAGCAGTTCTTC. It codes for CASSTRKDNEQFF.